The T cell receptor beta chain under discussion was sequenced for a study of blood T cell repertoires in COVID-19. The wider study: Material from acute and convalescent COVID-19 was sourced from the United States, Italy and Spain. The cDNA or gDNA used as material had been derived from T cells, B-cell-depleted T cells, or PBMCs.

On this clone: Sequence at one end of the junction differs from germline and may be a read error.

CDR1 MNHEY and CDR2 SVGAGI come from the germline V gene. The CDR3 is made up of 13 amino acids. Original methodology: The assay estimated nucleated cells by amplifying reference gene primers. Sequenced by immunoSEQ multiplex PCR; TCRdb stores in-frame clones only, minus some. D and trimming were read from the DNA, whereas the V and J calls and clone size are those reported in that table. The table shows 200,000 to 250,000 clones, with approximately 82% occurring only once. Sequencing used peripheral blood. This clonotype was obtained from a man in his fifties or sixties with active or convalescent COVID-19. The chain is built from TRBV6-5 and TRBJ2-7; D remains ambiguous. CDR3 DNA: TGTGCCAGCAGTGACTCGCGAATATGGGAGCAGTACTTC. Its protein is CASSDSRIWEQYF.